Presented here are 20 T cell receptor beta chains from one specimen sequenced in a study of T-cell reconstitution after alpha-beta-depleted transplantation in children (TCRdb year 2016). The method was PCR. These reads were obtained on an Illumina HiSeq 2500. To normalize quantification of the TCRbeta repertoire, the TCR libraries were built with molecular barcoding that relied on unique molecular identifiers. The public reads were reprocessed in TCRdb via fastp at Q25 and MiXCR, keeping in-frame beta chains. Entries are consolidated by CDR3 protein sequence, retaining the most common genes and DNA. This sample is represented by 60,000 to 80,000 distinct CDR3 sequences; 6% to 8.5% of them were singletons. The ten largest clonotypes hold around 2.5% of the sample. Here the sequenced sample was PBMCs from the stem cell graft donor, taken from the stem cell graft. These receptors originate from a human donor who donated a stem cell graft to a child with acute lymphoblastic leukemia.

This clonotype has only a few counts. A much larger clone is a single base away; this may be a read error. The rearrangement uses TRBV13 and TRBJ1-2, with D hard to call. Germline values: CDR1 PRHDT, CDR2 FYEKMQ (reference sequence). The CDR3 has 13 amino acids. Trimming left V 1 base short and J 2 bases short, with 5 bases between. The CDR3 nucleotides are TGTGCCAGCAGCTTAGCGGGAAACTATGGCTACACCTTC. This gives the protein CASSLAGNYGYTF.

In its sample, this clonotype was seen many times. Mismatch with germline at one junction end may stem from a read error. V gene TRBV6-5 combines with J gene TRBJ2-1, with TRBD2 matching over 8 bases. Germline V lookup: CDR1 MNHEY, CDR2 SVGAGI. The CDR3 has 13 residues. The CDR3 loop is CASSFRRGGRGVF. The CDR3 DNA follows: TGTGCCAGCAGTTTTCGGCGAGGGGGGCGGGGGGTCTTC.

This clonotype showed up many times. V and J are TRBV5-1 and TRBJ1-1; D call uncertain. The CDR3 has 13 residues. Per germline, CDR1 SGHRS and CDR2 YFSETQ. Trimming cost V 0 bases and J 2 bases, with 5 bases left between them. For the CDR3, the DNA is TGCGCCAGCAGCTTGGTCAGTAACACTGAAGCTTTCTTT. It translates to CASSLVSNTEAFF.

This clonotype was detected ten times or more. The rearrangement uses TRBV18 and TRBJ2-2; D possibly uses TRBD1 or TRBD2 (5 bases each). Trimming took 3 bases from V and 3 from J, leaving 14 bases between them. Germline CDR1 is KGHSH and CDR2 is LQKENI. This CDR3 has 16 residues. Here the CDR3 reads CASSPEFRDDTGELFF. CDR3 bases: TGTGCCAGCTCACCCGAATTCCGGGACGACACCGGGGAGCTGTTTTTT.

This clonotype was seen a few times. Here the CDR3 reads CSAGGRLGPYEQYF. The CDR3 DNA reads TGCAGCGCCGGCGGACGCCTTGGGCCCTACGAGCAGTACTTC. This rearrangement joins TRBV29-1 to TRBJ2-7; D gene uncertain. The CDR3 spans 14 residues. Per germline, CDR1 SQVTM and CDR2 ANQGSEA. Trimming pared 7 bases from V and 2 bases from J, leaving 18 bases between.

This clonotype was counted at least ten times. The chain links TRBV5-1 to TRBJ1-1; D may be TRBD1 (6 bases). The CDR3 is made up of 15 amino acids. The V end lost 3 bases, the J end lost 1 base, and 13 bases lay between the germline ends. Germline CDR1 and CDR2: SGHRS and YFSETQ. The CDR3: CASSYRGRTNTEAFF. CDR3 sequence (DNA): TGCGCCAGCAGCTACCGGGGGCGCACGAACACTGAAGCTTTCTTT. The full variable domain, with the rest looked up from reference TRBV5-1 and TRBJ1-1, is KAGVTQTPRYLIKTRGQQVTLSCSPISGHRSVSWYQQTPGQGLQFLFEYFSETQRNKGNFPGRFSGRQFSNSRSEMNVSTLELGDSALYLCASSYRGRTNTEAFFGQGTRLTVV.

In its sample, this clonotype was seen many times. J is TRBJ1-5 and V is TRBV28, with TRBD1 as a possible D gene (5 bases). The tail of the sequence fits TRBJ2-3 better, so the J call may be wrong. Germline V gene sequence: CDR1 MDHEN, CDR2 SYDVKM. CDR3 length equals 12 residues. CDR3 bases: TGTGCCAGCACCTCAGGGCAACAGCCCCAGTATTTT. This codes for CASTSGQQPQYF.

The V and J genes are TRBV10-3 and TRBJ1-1; TRBD1 matches 9 bases. V gave up 6 bases and J gave up 6 bases; unmatched junction bases: 11. The CDR3 runs to 15 residues. Germline CDR1 reads ENHRY; CDR2 reads SYGVKD. The CDR3, as DNA: TGTGCCATCAGCGAGCTGACAGGGGGTAGCGCTGAAGCTTTCTTT. The encoded protein is CAISELTGGSAEAFF.

In its sample, this clonotype was seen many times. The chain recombines TRBV20-1 with TRBJ2-7, with 7 bases lining up with TRBD1. V lost 6 bases, J lost 1 base, and 6 bases stayed unmatched. The length of the CDR3 is 13 residues. Germline assignment: CDR1 DFQATT and CDR2 SNEGSKA (reference sequence). The CDR3 nucleotides are TGCAGTGCCTTGACAGGGCCATCCTACGAGCAGTACTTC. Its translation: CSALTGPSYEQYF.

The chain is built from TRBV5-1 and TRBJ2-3; TRBD1 matches 7 bases. The CDR3 contains 15 residues. The V gene's germline CDR1 is SGHRS and CDR2 YFSETQ. V was clipped by 0 bases and J by 0 bases; unmatched bases: 1. The CDR3 nucleotides are TGCGCCAGCAGCTTGGAGGGACAGAGCACAGATACGCAGTATTTT. Amino acid sequence: CASSLEGQSTDTQYF.

The table lists this clonotype with many counts. The chain has TRBV6-1 and TRBJ2-1; 9 bases map to TRBD2. This CDR3 has 15 amino acids. Looked up from germline, CDR1 is MNHNS and CDR2 is SASEGT. The V and J ends lost 2 bases and 4 bases, in that order; junction bases with no gene match: 3. CDR3 sequence: CASSELAGQYNEQFF. CDR3 nucleotide sequence: TGTGCCAGCAGTGAACTAGCGGGACAATACAATGAGCAGTTCTTC.

The table lists this clonotype with a few counts. This rearrangement joins TRBV19 to TRBJ1-1; D perhaps matches TRBD1 (6 bases). This CDR3 is built from 16 residues. Per germline, CDR1 LNHDA and CDR2 SQIVND (reference sequence). The V and J ends lost 5 bases and 3 bases respectively, with 19 bases between them. CDR3 sequence: CASSLPGDKADTEAFF. CDR3 bases: TGTGCCAGTAGTCTCCCGGGGGACAAGGCGGACACTGAAGCTTTCTTT.

This clonotype was counted many times. The rearrangement uses TRBV7-9 and TRBJ2-7; TRBD2 matches 11 bases. The CDR3 runs to 15 residues. Germline V CDR1 and CDR2: SEHNR, FQNEAQ (reference sequence). V dropped 5 bases and J dropped 7; count of bases not matched to a gene: 10. In DNA, the CDR3 is TGTGCCAGCAGCACCCTACTAGCGGGAGAGTATGAGCAGTACTTC. Its protein is CASSTLLAGEYEQYF.

V and J are TRBV21-1 and TRBJ2-2; TRBD2 was called by the table and not checked on the DNA. TRBV21-1 constitutes a pseudogene. CDR3 length: 15 amino acids. The CDR3 reads CASSKWRDGTGELFF. In nucleotides, the CDR3 is TGTGCCAGCAGCAAATGGAGGGACGGCACCGGGGAGCTGTTTTTT.

The sample holds a few counts of this clonotype. The chain couples TRBV27 to TRBJ2-7; 11 bases match TRBD2. The CDR3 length is 16 residues. Germline V CDR1 and CDR2: MNHEY, SMNVEV (reference sequence). V lost 5 bases and J lost 2; bases outside the gene matches: 8. CDR3 nucleotide sequence: TGTGCCAGCAGTGGCGGGACTAGCGGATCCCCCTACGAGCAGTACTTC. Protein product: CASSGGTSGSPYEQYF.

This clonotype was seen more than once but under ten times. The V call is TRBV6-6, the J call TRBJ2-1, with 12 nucleotides matching TRBD2. This CDR3 spans 16 amino acids. J lost 2 bases, V lost 4 bases, and 3 bases had no gene match. Per the germline V gene, CDR1 is MNHNY and CDR2 is SVGAGI (reference sequence). Written as DNA, the CDR3 is TGTGCCAGCAGTTTTGGACTAGCGGGGCCCTACAATGAGCAGTTCTTC. Translating gives CASSFGLAGPYNEQFF.

This clonotype was counted at least ten times. The chain recombines TRBV4-1 with TRBJ2-7, with no clear D. V gave up 1 base and J gave up 0 bases, with 10 bases separating them. CDR1 is MGHRA and CDR2 is YSYEKL in the germline V gene. The CDR3 runs to 15 residues. The CDR3 DNA sequence: TGCGCCAGCAGCCAAGTTGCAGGAACCTCCTACGAGCAGTACTTC. Amino acids: CASSQVAGTSYEQYF.

This clonotype was observed a few times. V and J are TRBV7-3 and TRBJ2-5; D gene ambiguous. Germline CDR1 reads SGHTA; CDR2 reads FQGTGA. CDR3 length equals 13 residues. Trimming cost V 4 bases and J 5 bases, with 11 bases left between them. CDR3 bases: TGTGCCAGCAGCTCCAGCCCTAGGGAGACCCAGTACTTC. It encodes CASSSSPRETQYF.

The V call is TRBV19, the J call TRBJ1-1, with D unresolved. With 5 bases removed from V and 2 bases from J, the gap between germline ends came to 9 bases. The CDR3 sequence is 13 residues long. CDR1 and CDR2 (germline): LNHDA, SQIVND (reference sequence). The CDR3 sequence is CASSRSVNTEAFF. CDR3 DNA: TGTGCCAGTAGTCGGTCCGTAAACACTGAAGCTTTCTTT. The whole variable domain, filled in from reference TRBV19 and TRBJ1-1, reads DGGITQSPKYLFRKEGQNVTLSCEQNLNHDAMYWYRQDPGQGLRLIYYSQIVNDFQKGDIAEGYSVSREKKESFPLTVTSAQKNPTAFYLCASSRSVNTEAFFGQGTRLTVV.

This clonotype was detected only a few times. This rearrangement joins TRBV7-3 to TRBJ2-7; no clear D. The CDR3 loop spans 13 amino acids. Trimming left V 0 bases short and J 5 bases short, with 8 bases between. Germline loops: CDR1 SGHTA, CDR2 FQGTGA. The CDR3 loop reads CASSLTIGHEQYF. Written as DNA, the CDR3 is TGTGCCAGCAGCTTAACAATAGGGCACGAGCAGTACTTC.